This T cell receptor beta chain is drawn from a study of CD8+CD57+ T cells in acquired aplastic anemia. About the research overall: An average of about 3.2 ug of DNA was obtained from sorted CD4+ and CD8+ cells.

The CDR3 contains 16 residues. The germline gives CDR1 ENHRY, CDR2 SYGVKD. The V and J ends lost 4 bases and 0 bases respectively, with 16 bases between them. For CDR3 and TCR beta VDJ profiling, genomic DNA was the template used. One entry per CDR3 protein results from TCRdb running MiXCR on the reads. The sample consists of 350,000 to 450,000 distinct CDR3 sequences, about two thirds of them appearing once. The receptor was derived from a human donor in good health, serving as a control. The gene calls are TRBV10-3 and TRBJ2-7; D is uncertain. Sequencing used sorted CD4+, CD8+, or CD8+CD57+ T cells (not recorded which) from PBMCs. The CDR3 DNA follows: TGTGCCATCAGTGCCGGAGAAGAGTCCTTCTCCTACGAGCAGTACTTC. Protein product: CAISAGEESFSYEQYF.